The present T cell receptor (beta chain) was sequenced within a study of long-term antiretroviral therapy in people with HIV. Sequencing used immunoSEQ v3.0 at survey level. The repertoire was sequenced with immunoSEQ multiplex PCR; TCRdb's copy has only in-frame clones and lacks some. The table lists 24,000 or so clones, approximately 80% of them singletons, with about 15% in the top ten. The CDR3 extends over 14 amino acids. Trimming took 3 bases from V and 6 from J, leaving 14 bases between them. Germline CDR1 reads SGHRS; CDR2 reads YFSETQ. Participants with HIV, all of them, were treated in the United States.

The material sequenced was unsorted PBMCs, taken approximately 4.5 years after starting antiretroviral therapy. This sequence originates from a man aged 30 to 39 with HIV. V usage is TRBV5-1 and J usage is TRBJ2-3; D may be TRBD1 or TRBD2 (5 bases each). CDR3 region: CASSSSPGTDTQYF. Here the CDR3 DNA reads TGCGCCAGCAGCTCCTCCCCCGGGACGGATACGCAGTATTTT.